These 24 T cell receptor beta chains share one sample of origin, sequenced in a study of regulatory T cells in long-lasting Graves disease. With iRepertoire HTBI primers and Arm-PCR of CDR3 regions, TCR beta libraries were built. TCRdb ran MiXCR on the multiplex PCR reads and lists one entry per CDR3 protein. The table has almost 350,000 distinct CDR3 sequences, 15% to 20% seen once. Time point in this sample: persistent/refractory GD, antithyroid drugs over 5 years with positive TRAb. PBMCs were the source of the RNA used for TCR sequencing. The specimen was peripheral blood mononuclear cells (PBMCs), collected when the disease was refractory, from a patient treated with antithyroid drugs. These receptors were taken from a female donor with Graves disease.

V is TRBV10-3 and J is TRBJ1-6; perhaps TRBD1 as D (6 bases). The CDR3 covers 14 residues. In germline, CDR1 is ENHRY, CDR2 SYGVKD. Trimming took 5 bases from V and 4 from J, leaving 9 bases between them. CDR3 sequence: CAISQGLYNSPLHF. The CDR3, as DNA: TGTGCCATCAGTCAGGGGCTTTATAATTCACCCCTCCACTTT.

This clonotype was seen at least ten times. This chain uses TRBV20-1 with TRBJ1-4; D is unclear. This CDR3 spans 12 amino acids. With 5 bases removed from V and 0 bases from J, the gap between germline ends came to 4 bases. CDR1 and CDR2 from the germline V gene are DFQATT and SNEGSKA (reference sequence). The CDR3 DNA reads TGCAGTGCTCCTGCAACTAATGAAAAACTGTTTTTT. It codes for CSAPATNEKLFF.

This clonotype was seen a handful of times. The chain employs TRBV12-3 or TRBV12-4 and TRBJ2-7, with D possibly matching TRBD2 (6 bases). The CDR3 has 20 residues. The ends were cut back, 6 bases at V and 4 bases at J, with 34 bases in the middle. CDR3: CASSSGTGTAFSGSPYEQYF. The CDR3 nucleotides are TGTGCCAGCAGCTCGGGGACCGGGACGGCCTTTTCCGGGAGCCCTTACGAGCAGTACTTC.

The rearrangement joins TRBV27 to TRBJ2-6; maybe TRBD1 (5 bases). The V and J ends lost 4 bases and 2 bases respectively, with 9 bases between them. Germline V gene data show CDR1 as MNHEY and CDR2 as SMNVEV (reference sequence). The length of the CDR3 is 15 residues. CDR3 in amino acids: CASSSGLPGANVLTF. CDR3 coding DNA: TGTGCCAGCAGTTCAGGGCTCCCTGGGGCCAACGTCCTGACTTTC.

This clonotype was seen repeatedly, ten times or more. The chain has TRBV27 and TRBJ2-5, with 8 bases identical to TRBD2. CDR3 size: 14 residues. Looked up from germline, CDR1 is MNHEY and CDR2 is SMNVEV (reference sequence). After removal of 4 bases from V and 3 bases from J, the junction contained 4 bases not matched to a gene. CDR3 sequence reads: CASSSREGKETQYF. The CDR3 bases are TGTGCCAGCAGTTCCCGGGAGGGGAAAGAGACCCAGTACTTC.

This sequence joins TRBV18 and TRBJ1-2; D ambiguous. The V and J ends lost 3 bases and 2 bases respectively, with 19 bases between them. This CDR3 is built from 17 residues. Per the germline V gene, CDR1 is KGHSH and CDR2 is LQKENI. The CDR3 coding sequence is TGTGCCAGCTCACCGAGTCTGGTTGGGTCGGGGAACTATGGCTACACCTTC. It codes for CASSPSLVGSGNYGYTF.

The chain joins TRBV4-1 to TRBJ1-6; a possible D gene is TRBD1 (6 bases). Trimming removed 1 base at V and 9 bases at J, with 19 bases between. The germline V gene encodes CDR1 MGHRA and CDR2 YSYEKL. The CDR3 has 17 residues. The CDR3 loop is CASSQVLKTGYGSPLHF. CDR3 in DNA: TGCGCCAGCAGCCAAGTGCTAAAAACAGGGTATGGTTCACCCCTCCACTTT.

This clonotype has a handful of counts. The rearrangement uses TRBV6-1 and TRBJ1-5; weak D call: TRBD1 (6 bases). Trimming removed 3 bases from V and 7 bases from J, with 10 bases in between. CDR1 MNHNS and CDR2 SASEGT come from the germline V gene. This CDR3 spans 13 amino acids. CDR3 sequence reads: CASSETGPQPQHF. In DNA form, the CDR3 reads TGTGCCAGCAGTGAGACAGGACCCCAGCCCCAGCATTTT.

This clonotype has at least ten counts. The chain links TRBV12-3 or TRBV12-4 to TRBJ1-2, with a weak D call TRBD1 (5 bases). Trimming stripped 3 bases from V and 7 bases from J, with 9 bases between. The CDR3 is 12 residues long. The CDR3 protein is CASSFGGSGYTF. The CDR3 coding sequence is TGTGCCAGCAGTTTTGGGGGATCTGGCTACACCTTC.

This clonotype appeared many times. The V gene is TRBV28, the J gene TRBJ2-6, with D unresolved. The CDR3 has 18 residues. Trimming shortened V by 7 bases and J by 0 bases, and 19 bases separated the two germline ends. CDR1 MDHEN and CDR2 SYDVKM come from the germline V gene. The DNA of the CDR3 is TGTGCCAGCACCCCCCTAGGGCGGTTCTCCTCTGGGGCCAACGTCCTGACTTTC. Translation: CASTPLGRFSSGANVLTF.

This CDR3 is CASSLGGTGEMNTEAFF. The CDR3 region has the DNA TGTGCCAGCAGCTTGGGGGGAACAGGGGAGATGAACACTGAAGCTTTCTTT. The V call is TRBV7-2, the J call TRBJ1-1; TRBD1 agrees at 7 bases. The CDR3 contains 17 residues. Per the germline V gene, CDR1 is SGHTA and CDR2 is FQGNSA. V was clipped by 3 bases and J by 0 bases; unmatched bases: 10.

This clonotype showed up many times. This chain uses TRBV29-1 with TRBJ2-5; the match to TRBD1 covers 9 bases. CDR1 is SQVTM and CDR2 is ANQGSEA in the germline V gene. The J segment lost 5 bases and the V segment lost 4 bases, leaving 8 bases of the junction unmatched. CDR3 size: 14 residues. The CDR3 bases are TGCAGCGTTGTAGGGGACAGGGAGAGGGAGACCCAGTACTTC. It is translated as CSVVGDRERETQYF.

This clonotype appeared many times. The gene calls are TRBV11-2 and TRBJ2-7; TRBD1 aligns across 7 bases. Per the germline V gene, CDR1 is SGHAT and CDR2 is FQNNGV. The CDR3 totals 15 residues. The junction had 10 bases not matched to a gene; V was cut back by 4 bases and J by 4 bases. CDR3 DNA: TGTGCCAGCAGCTCCGGGGAACAGGGGACATACGAGCAGTACTTC. It yields the protein CASSSGEQGTYEQYF.

This clonotype was recorded many times. The CDR3 DNA is TGTGCCAGCAGCCCGCTAGCGGGTGGGACCCAGTACTTC. This translates into CASSPLAGGTQYF. V usage is TRBV6-1 and J usage is TRBJ2-5, with TRBD2 matching 8 bases. This CDR3 is built from 13 residues. The J segment lost 7 bases and the V segment lost 6 bases, leaving 7 bases of the junction unmatched. From germline, CDR1 is MNHNS and CDR2 SASEGT.

This clonotype was seen many times. The CDR3 DNA reads as TGTGCCAGCAGAATTCCGGGACAGAATAGCAATCAGCCCCAGCATTTT. It specifies CASRIPGQNSNQPQHF. The V gene is TRBV6-1, the J gene TRBJ1-5; 7 bases line up with TRBD1. The length of the CDR3 is 16 residues. Germline V lookup: CDR1 MNHNS, CDR2 SASEGT. V lost 6 bases, J lost 0 bases, and 8 bases stayed unmatched.

The V and J genes are TRBV10-3 and TRBJ1-1; 8 bases align to TRBD1. V was pared by 4 bases and J by 5 bases, with 6 bases of the junction left unmatched. The germline V gene has CDR1 ENHRY and CDR2 SYGVKD. This CDR3 is built from 14 residues. The CDR3 coding sequence is TGTGCCATCAGTGGAACAGGGGGGGGGACTGAAGCTTTCTTT. Protein sequence: CAISGTGGGTEAFF.

J is TRBJ2-7 and V is TRBV4-1; 7 nucleotides align to TRBD1. CDR3 length equals 15 residues. Germline-derived CDR1 and CDR2 are MGHRA and YSYEKL. With 0 bases clipped from V and 2 bases from J, the junction kept 4 bases outside the gene matches. The CDR3 here is CASSQEDRPAYEQYF. CDR3 in DNA: TGCGCCAGCAGCCAAGAGGACAGGCCGGCCTACGAGCAGTACTTC.

The chain uses TRBV14 and TRBJ1-4; D unclear. Germline CDR1 is SGHDN and CDR2 is FVKESK. The CDR3 consists of 14 residues. V was cut by 4 bases and J by 3 bases, with 9 bases left in between. DNA of the CDR3: TGTGCCAGCAGCCGTGGGCAGCCTAATGAAAAACTGTTTTTT. Its protein product is CASSRGQPNEKLFF.

This clonotype was counted at least ten times. V and J are TRBV12-3 or TRBV12-4 and TRBJ1-5, with TRBD1 identical over 9 bases. V was pared by 4 bases and J by 1 base, with 2 bases of the junction left unmatched. The CDR3 spans 15 residues. The CDR3 bases are TGTGCCAGCAGTTCCGGGACAGGGAGCAATCAGCCCCAGCATTTT. It is translated as CASSSGTGSNQPQHF.

This chain joins TRBV24-1 and TRBJ1-2, with no clear D. Trimming pared 5 bases from V and 4 bases from J, leaving 13 bases between. The V gene's germline CDR1 is KGHDR and CDR2 SFDVKD. The CDR3 totals 14 residues. The CDR3 spells CATSATREVYGYTF. The CDR3 nucleotides read TGTGCCACCAGTGCCACGAGGGAAGTCTATGGCTACACCTTC.

This clonotype was seen many times. The V gene is TRBV11-2, the J gene TRBJ1-6, with 7 bases lining up with TRBD1. CDR1 and CDR2 (germline): SGHAT, FQNNGV. CDR3 size: 15 residues. V shed 4 bases and J 7 bases; nucleotides not matched to a gene: 7. The CDR3 DNA reads TGTGCCAGCAGCTCAATCCGGGACAGCAATTCACCCCTCCACTTT. Its translation is CASSSIRDSNSPLHF.

Only a few counts were recorded for this clonotype. V usage is TRBV2 and J usage is TRBJ2-1; D tentatively fits TRBD1 or TRBD2 (5 bases each). With 3 bases removed from V and 7 bases from J, the gap between germline ends came to 10 bases. Germline V gives CDR1 SNHLY, CDR2 FYNNEI. The CDR3 spans 13 residues. The CDR3 protein is CASSEGEPNEQFF. For the CDR3, the DNA is TGTGCCAGCAGTGAGGGGGAGCCGAATGAGCAGTTCTTC.

Many counts were recorded for this clonotype. The chain links TRBV7-2 to TRBJ1-1, with 10 bases identical to TRBD1. Germline trimming cut 5 bases from V and 5 bases from J; bases unmatched to any gene: 11. CDR1 SGHTA and CDR2 FQGNSA come from the germline V gene. This CDR3 is 16 amino acids long. The CDR3 spells CASSPRQGARLTEAFF. The DNA for the CDR3 is TGTGCCAGCAGCCCGCGACAGGGGGCAAGATTGACTGAAGCTTTCTTT.

This clonotype was detected ten times or more. V gene TRBV28 combines with J gene TRBJ2-5; D gene uncertain. The CDR3 is 9 residues long. The V end was cut by 9 bases, the J end by 7 bases, with 6 bases between. Per germline, CDR1 MDHEN and CDR2 SYDVKM. CDR3 nucleotide sequence: TGTGCCAGAAAGGGGACCCAGTACTTC. This encodes CARKGTQYF.